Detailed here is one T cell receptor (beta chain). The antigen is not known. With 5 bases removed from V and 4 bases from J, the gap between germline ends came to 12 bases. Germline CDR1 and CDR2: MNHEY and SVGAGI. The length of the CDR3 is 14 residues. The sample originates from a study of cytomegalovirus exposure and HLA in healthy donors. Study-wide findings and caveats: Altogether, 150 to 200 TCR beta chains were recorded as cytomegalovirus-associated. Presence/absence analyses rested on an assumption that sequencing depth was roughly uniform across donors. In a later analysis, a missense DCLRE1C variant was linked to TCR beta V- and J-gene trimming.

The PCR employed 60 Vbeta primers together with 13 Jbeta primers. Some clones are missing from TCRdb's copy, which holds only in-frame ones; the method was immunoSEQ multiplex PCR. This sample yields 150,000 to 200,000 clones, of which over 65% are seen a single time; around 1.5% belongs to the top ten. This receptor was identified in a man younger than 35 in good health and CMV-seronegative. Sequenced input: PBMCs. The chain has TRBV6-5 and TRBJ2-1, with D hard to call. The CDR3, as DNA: TGTGCCAGCAGTAGTTCAGGAACTTACAATGAGCAGTTCTTC. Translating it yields CASSSSGTYNEQFF.